The source of this TCR beta chain is a study of control samples from healthy donors and cancer patients. The V and J ends lost 3 bases and 2 bases respectively, with 4 bases between them. The CDR3 has 11 amino acids. Germline CDR1 and CDR2: DFQATT and SNEGSKA (reference sequence). Libraries were prepared by immunoSEQ multiplex PCR; TCRdb keeps only in-frame clonotypes and omits some of them. The sample records about 130,000 clones, 91% being singletons. This TCR was sampled from a man younger than 35 in good health. Sequencing was done on a sample of blood. This sequence joins TRBV20-1 and TRBJ2-5; D is ambiguous. In nucleotides, the CDR3 is TGCAGTGCTAGCGGACAAGAGACCCAGTACTTC. This translates into CSASGQETQYF.